Listed here are 21 T cell receptor beta chains from one sample, sequenced in a study of blood T cell repertoires in COVID-19. TCRdb's copy holds only in-frame clones and misses some; the assay was immunoSEQ multiplex PCR. The sample records 250,000 to 350,000 clones, over 75% being singletons. Source material: peripheral blood. These receptors originate from a man aged 18 to 29 with active or convalescent COVID-19.

The chain has TRBV2 and TRBJ2-7; 8 positions match TRBD2. J was trimmed by 3 bases and V by 6 bases; bases with no gene match: 4. Germline CDR1 is SNHLY and CDR2 is FYNNEI. This CDR3 region has 13 residues. The CDR3 reads CASRRGAHYEQYF. Written as DNA, the CDR3 is TGTGCCAGCAGGCGGGGGGCCCACTACGAGCAGTACTTC.

This rearrangement joins TRBV14 to TRBJ1-4; D gene ambiguous. This CDR3 contains 13 residues. Germline V gives CDR1 SGHDN, CDR2 FVKESK. The germline V and J ends were trimmed by 2 bases and 6 bases, with 7 bases remaining between them. CDR3 amino acids: CASSQPEDEKLFF. The CDR3 bases are TGTGCCAGCAGCCAACCGGAGGATGAAAAACTGTTTTTT.

The chain is built from TRBV29-1 and TRBJ2-3, with TRBD2 matching 7 bases. The CDR3 is made up of 12 amino acids. V dropped 5 bases and J dropped 5; count of bases not matched to a gene: 4. The germline gives CDR1 SQVTM, CDR2 ANQGSEA. DNA of the CDR3: TGCAGCGTTACTAGCGAGATAGATACGCAGTATTTT. Translation gives CSVTSEIDTQYF.

This sequence joins TRBV3-1 (or the pseudogene TRBV3-2) and TRBJ1-2; D not certain. This CDR3 spans 13 amino acids. The V end lost 4 bases, the J end lost 7 bases, and 13 bases lay between the germline ends. CDR1 is LGHDT and CDR2 is YNNKEL in the germline V gene (reference sequence). Here the CDR3 reads CASSPAQSGGYTF. CDR3 sequence (DNA): TGTGCCAGCAGCCCGGCTCAGTCAGGTGGCTACACCTTC.

This sequence joins TRBV5-5 and TRBJ1-1; no reliable D call. CDR3 length equals 15 residues. V was pared by 3 bases and J by 0 bases, with 12 bases between. Germline values: CDR1 SGHKS, CDR2 YYEKEE (reference sequence). The CDR3 DNA sequence: TGTGCCAGCAGCTATATGGGGAGCATGAACACTGAAGCTTTCTTT. This translates into CASSYMGSMNTEAFF.

The V and J genes are TRBV7-9 and TRBJ2-5; D is ambiguous. Trimming removed 3 bases from V and 5 bases from J, with 4 bases in between. This CDR3 contains 11 residues. The germline V gene has CDR1 SEHNR and CDR2 FQNEAQ (reference sequence). As DNA, the CDR3 is TGTGCCAGCAGCTTCGGGGAGACCCAGTACTTC. Translated: CASSFGETQYF.

This chain uses TRBV4-1 with TRBJ2-7; 8 bases map to TRBD1. This CDR3 contains 14 residues. Germline loops: CDR1 MGHRA, CDR2 YSYEKL. Losses at the gene ends were 11 bases for V and 0 bases for J; bases not matched to a gene: 9. This CDR3 is CAAKGQGISYEQYF. The CDR3 nucleotides are TGCGCCGCCAAAGGACAGGGCATCTCCTACGAGCAGTACTTC.

V gene TRBV2 combines with J gene TRBJ2-7; 7 positions match TRBD1. This CDR3 spans 14 amino acids. CDR1 and CDR2 (germline): SNHLY, FYNNEI. Trimming cost V 7 bases and J 7 bases; bases outside gene matches: 13. CDR3 loop: CASTLPPGQREQYF. The DNA for the CDR3 is TGTGCCAGCACCCTCCCACCGGGACAGCGGGAGCAGTACTTC.

This chain uses TRBV4-3 with TRBJ1-1; D is ambiguous. Germline CDR1 LGHNA, CDR2 YSLEER. The CDR3 loop spans 14 amino acids. Deletions cut 1 base from V and 4 bases from J, with 10 bases between. The DNA of the CDR3 is TGCGCCAGCAGCCAAGGATCAGGTGGCACTGAAGCTTTCTTT. Translated, it gives CASSQGSGGTEAFF.

The rearrangement uses TRBV14 and TRBJ2-7; 9 bases are a match to TRBD1. Per germline, CDR1 SGHDN and CDR2 FVKESK. There are 15 residues in the CDR3. V shed 6 bases and J 0 bases; nucleotides not matched to a gene: 6. Written as DNA, the CDR3 is TGTGCCAGCAGTCGGACAGGGGAGAGCTCCTACGAGCAGTACTTC. Translated, it gives CASSRTGESSYEQYF.

The V gene is TRBV5-1, the J gene TRBJ1-6; TRBD1 aligns across 7 bases. V trimming: 9 bases; J trimming: 7 bases; junction bases outside the gene matches: 19. Germline values: CDR1 SGHRS, CDR2 YFSETQ. This CDR3 spans 17 amino acids. The CDR3 spells CATITVQGKAKNSPLHF. CDR3 bases: TGCGCCACCATTACGGTACAGGGGAAGGCGAAAAATTCACCCCTCCACTTT.

This clone showed up just once. DNA of the CDR3: TGTGCCAGCAGCTTAACCGGCACAGGGCAATACGAGCAGTACTTC. Protein sequence: CASSLTGTGQYEQYF. V is TRBV7-9 and J is TRBJ2-7; a weak D match, TRBD1 (6 bases). The V end lost 2 bases, the J end lost 4 bases, and 15 bases lay between the germline ends. Germline V gene data show CDR1 as SEHNR and CDR2 as FQNEAQ (reference sequence). This CDR3 has 15 residues.

The chain employs TRBV18 and TRBJ1-2; D is ambiguous. Trimming took 3 bases from V and 3 from J, leaving 11 bases between them. Germline values: CDR1 KGHSH, CDR2 LQKENI. This CDR3 is 14 amino acids long. The DNA for the CDR3 is TGTGCCAGCTCACCCTACGGGGAAGACTATGGCTACACCTTC. This encodes CASSPYGEDYGYTF. Supplemented by reference TRBV18 and TRBJ1-2, the full variable domain reads NAGVMQNPRHLVRRRGQEARLRCSPMKGHSHVYWYRQLPEEGLKFMVYLQKENIIDESGMPKERFSAEFPKEGPSILRIQQVVRGDSAAYFCASSPYGEDYGYTFGSGTRLTVV.

The chain has TRBV19 and TRBJ1-2, with 7 bases identical to TRBD1. This CDR3 contains 13 residues. CDR1 and CDR2 from the germline V gene are LNHDA and SQIVND (reference sequence). The V segment lost 3 bases and the J segment 3 bases; nucleotides outside the gene matches: 1. The CDR3 nucleotides are TGTGCCAGTAGTATCGACAGGGACTATGGCTACACCTTC. This translates into CASSIDRDYGYTF.

The V and J genes are TRBV6-1 and TRBJ1-2, with 8 positions matching TRBD1. The CDR3 is made up of 15 amino acids. V lost 1 base and J lost 0; bases outside the gene matches: 1. The germline V gene has CDR1 MNHNS and CDR2 SASEGT. The CDR3 DNA is TGTGCCAGCAGTGAAGGGGACAGGACTAACTATGGCTACACCTTC. It yields the protein CASSEGDRTNYGYTF.

The chain recombines TRBV4-2 with TRBJ2-5, with 13 bases that match TRBD2. The V gene end was trimmed by 3 bases and the J gene end by 5 bases; junction bases not matched to a gene: 6. Germline values: CDR1 LGHNA, CDR2 YNFKEQ. The CDR3 runs 16 residues. The CDR3 spells CASSHTSGGAAETQYF. CDR3 nucleotide sequence: TGTGCCAGCAGCCATACTAGCGGGGGGGCCGCGGAGACCCAGTACTTC.

The chain uses TRBV29-1 and TRBJ1-1, with unresolved D. V was pared by 4 bases and J by 4 bases, with 7 bases between. This CDR3 is 11 amino acids long. Per germline, CDR1 SQVTM and CDR2 ANQGSEA. The CDR3 sequence: CSVGSGTEAFF. CDR3 coding DNA: TGCAGCGTTGGGTCCGGCACTGAAGCTTTCTTT.

The chain combines TRBV19 with TRBJ1-1, with D uncertain. The CDR3 runs to 15 residues. The ends were cut back, 6 bases at V and 5 bases at J, with 19 bases in the middle. From germline, CDR1 is LNHDA and CDR2 SQIVND (reference sequence). The CDR3 region has the DNA TGTGCCAGTAGGCACACCTCCGAGGGAAGGACTGAAGCTTTCTTT. It encodes CASRHTSEGRTEAFF.

This clone showed up many times. This chain uses TRBV15 with TRBJ1-2, with a weak D call TRBD1 (5 bases). The CDR3 is 15 amino acids. The V end was cut by 4 bases, the J end by 7 bases, with 19 bases between. The germline V gene has CDR1 LNHNV and CDR2 YYDKDF (reference sequence). CDR3 coding DNA: TGTGCCACCAGCACCGAGGAGGGGTGGTTAGGTGGCTACACCTTC. This encodes CATSTEEGWLGGYTF.

V and J are TRBV7-2 and TRBJ2-7; 8 nucleotides align to TRBD2. The V segment lost 2 bases and the J segment 3 bases; nucleotides outside the gene matches: 3. This CDR3 comprises 14 residues. CDR1 SGHTA and CDR2 FQGNSA come from the germline V gene. For the CDR3, the DNA is TGTGCCAGCAGCTTATCGGGGGGGTTCTACGAGCAGTACTTC. As protein: CASSLSGGFYEQYF.

The genes are TRBV7-6 and TRBJ2-1; 8 nucleotides match TRBD2. CDR1 and CDR2 from the germline V gene are SGHVS and FNYEAQ. V lost 5 bases and J lost 0; bases outside the gene matches: 9. CDR3 length: 17 residues. For the CDR3, the DNA is TGTGCCAGCAGCGCCAGCGGGGGCCTTCCCTCCTACAATGAGCAGTTCTTC. It yields the protein CASSASGGLPSYNEQFF. The variable domain in full, with the rest retrieved from reference TRBV7-6 and TRBJ2-1, is GAGVSQSPRYKVTKRGQDVALRCDPISGHVSLYWYRQALGQGPEFLTYFNYEAQQDKSGLPNDRFSAERPEGSISTLTIQRTEQRDSAMYRCASSASGGLPSYNEQFFGPGTRLTVL.